This T cell receptor beta chain comes out of a study of T-cell memory formation after mild COVID-19. General study points: Whether day 37 second-wave clones are SARS-CoV-2-specific was not confirmed. Memory cells collected pre-infection included some clones that later responded, suggesting cross-reactive memory joined. The study found balanced CD4/CD8 in clones contracting day 15 to 85 and a CD4+ lean in later expanders.

V gave up 2 bases and J gave up 0 bases; unmatched junction bases: 5. CDR1 and CDR2 from the germline V gene are SNHLY and FYNNEI. The CDR3 contains 16 residues. TCR alpha and TCR beta cDNA libraries carrying sample barcodes and UMIs were produced by 5'RACE using constant-segment primers. TCRdb analysed the 5' RACE reads with MiXCR anew, one entry per CDR3 protein. The data show roughly 480,000 distinct CDR3 sequences, about 23% seen once. For this clonotype: Antigen: not known.

The clonotype comes from an adult woman who had mild COVID-19 (a few samples of this study predate the infection). Cell type and time point are not known. This sequence joins TRBV2 and TRBJ2-3, with TRBD2 matching 7 bases. The material sequenced was PBMCs or a T cell subset sorted from them (not recorded which). The CDR3 sequence is CASSELAEQSTDTQYF. As DNA, the CDR3 is TGTGCCAGCAGTGAACTAGCGGAGCAAAGCACAGATACGCAGTATTTT.